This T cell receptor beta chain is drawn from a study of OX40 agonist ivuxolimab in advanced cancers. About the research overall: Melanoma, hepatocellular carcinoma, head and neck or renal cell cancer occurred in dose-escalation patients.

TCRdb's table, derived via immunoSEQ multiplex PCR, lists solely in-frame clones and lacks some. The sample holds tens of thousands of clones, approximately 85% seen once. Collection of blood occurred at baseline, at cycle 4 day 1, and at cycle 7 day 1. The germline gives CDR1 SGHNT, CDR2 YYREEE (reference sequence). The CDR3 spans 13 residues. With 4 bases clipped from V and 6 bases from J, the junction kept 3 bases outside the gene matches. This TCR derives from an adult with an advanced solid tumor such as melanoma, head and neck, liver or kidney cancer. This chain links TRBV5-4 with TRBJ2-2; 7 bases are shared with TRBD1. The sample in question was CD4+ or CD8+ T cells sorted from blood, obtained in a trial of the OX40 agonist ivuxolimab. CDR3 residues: CASSHTGAGELFF. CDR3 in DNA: TGTGCCAGCAGCCATACAGGGGCCGGGGAGCTGTTTTTT.